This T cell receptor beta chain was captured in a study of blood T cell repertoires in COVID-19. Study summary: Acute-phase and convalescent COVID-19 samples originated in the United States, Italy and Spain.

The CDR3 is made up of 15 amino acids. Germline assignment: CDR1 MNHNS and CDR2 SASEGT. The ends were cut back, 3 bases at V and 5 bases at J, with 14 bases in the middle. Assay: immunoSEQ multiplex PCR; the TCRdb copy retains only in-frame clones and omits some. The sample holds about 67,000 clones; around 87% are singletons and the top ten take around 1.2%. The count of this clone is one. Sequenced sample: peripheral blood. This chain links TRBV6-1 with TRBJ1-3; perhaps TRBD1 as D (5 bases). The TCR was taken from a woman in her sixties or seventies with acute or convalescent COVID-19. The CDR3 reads CASSDGRASRNTIYF. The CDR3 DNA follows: TGTGCCAGCAGTGACGGCAGGGCATCGCGAAACACCATATATTTT.